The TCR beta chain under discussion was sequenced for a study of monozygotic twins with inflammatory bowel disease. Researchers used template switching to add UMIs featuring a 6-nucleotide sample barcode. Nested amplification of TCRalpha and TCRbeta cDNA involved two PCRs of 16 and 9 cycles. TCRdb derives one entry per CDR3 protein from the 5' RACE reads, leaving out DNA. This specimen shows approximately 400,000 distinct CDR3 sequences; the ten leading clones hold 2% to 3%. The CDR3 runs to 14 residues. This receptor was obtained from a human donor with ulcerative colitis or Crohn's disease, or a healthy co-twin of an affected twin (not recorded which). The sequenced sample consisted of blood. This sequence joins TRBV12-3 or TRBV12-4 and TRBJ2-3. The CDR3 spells CASNEKDGTDTQYF.